The 28 T cell receptor beta chains below come from one sample, sequenced in a study of circulating CD8 cells and anti-PD-1 response in melanoma. The QIAseq Immune Repertoire TCR panel built the libraries from 15 ng of total RNA. TCRdb re-derived calls from the reads in MiXCR, one entry per CDR3 protein. The sample has approximately 470 distinct CDR3 sequences; over 12% are singletons. Four subsets defined by PD-1 and/or TIGIT were sorted from live CD3+CD8+TCRalphabeta+ cells. The sample in question was CD8+ T cells from PBMCs, obtained at baseline or after one month of anti-PD-1 therapy (not recorded which). The receptors derive from a human donor with melanoma. The donor label of this sample is uncertain. Some clones in this sample may be carry-over from other donors' samples.

This clonotype was found a few times. CDR3 in DNA: TGTGCCACCAGTGATTTCGAGGGGACAGCTTTCTTT. Protein sequence: CATSDFEGTAFF. The chain has TRBV24-1 and TRBJ1-1; D perhaps matches TRBD1 (5 bases). V lost 1 base to trimming and J lost 10 bases, with 9 bases between them. Germline assignment: CDR1 KGHDR and CDR2 SFDVKD. The CDR3 is 12 residues long.

The V and J genes are TRBV12-3 or TRBV12-4 and TRBJ1-2; 7 positions match TRBD1. This CDR3 spans 14 amino acids. J lost 3 bases, V lost 4 bases, and 5 bases had no gene match. DNA for the CDR3: TGTGCCAGCAGTTCCCCTGACAGGGACTATGGCTACACCTTC. Translated: CASSSPDRDYGYTF.

This clonotype is judged large (0.1 to 1%). This rearrangement joins TRBV30 to TRBJ2-1; 14 bases map to TRBD2. Germline loops: CDR1 GTSNPN, CDR2 SVGIG (reference sequence). The CDR3 spans 18 residues. V lost 4 bases and J lost 8; bases outside the gene matches: 16. The CDR3 region has the DNA TGTGCCTGGACCGGGACTAGCGGGAGAGGGCCCATTCGAGATGAGCAGTTCTTC. It is translated as CAWTGTSGRGPIRDEQFF. The complete variable domain, with remaining parts taken from reference TRBV30 and TRBJ2-1, reads SQTIHQWPATLVQPVGSPLSLECTVEGTSNPNLYWYRQAAGRGLQLLFYSVGIGQISSEVPQNLSASRPQDRQFILSSKKLLLSDSGFYLCAWTGTSGRGPIRDEQFFGPGTRLTVL.

The chain carries TRBV20-1 and TRBJ2-1, with 8 positions matching TRBD2. CDR1 and CDR2 (germline): DFQATT, SNEGSKA (reference sequence). The V and J ends lost 4 bases and 6 bases, in that order; junction bases with no gene match: 11. This CDR3 region has 15 residues. CDR3 sequence (DNA): TGCAGTGCTACGGGACTAGATCTACCCTCCAATGAGCAGTTCTTC. It is translated as CSATGLDLPSNEQFF.

The V call is TRBV5-4, the J call TRBJ2-7; unclear D gene. The CDR3 is 12 residues long. Looked up from germline, CDR1 is SGHNT and CDR2 is YYREEE (reference sequence). V was trimmed by 3 bases and J by 6 bases, leaving 10 bases between them. The DNA for the CDR3 is TGTGCCAGCAGCTGGTTTGAGAGCGAGCAGTACTTC. Its translation is CASSWFESEQYF. Full variable domain (remainder filled in from reference TRBV5-4 and TRBJ2-7): ETGVTQSPTHLIKTRGQQVTLRCSSQSGHNTVSWYQQALGQGPQFIFQYYREEENGRGNFPPRFSGLQFPNYSSELNVNALELDDSALYLCASSWFESEQYFGPGTRLTVT.

Relative to its sample, this clonotype is medium-sized. The genes are TRBV7-9 and TRBJ2-3; D remains ambiguous. V lost 1 base to trimming and J lost 4 bases, with 9 bases between them. In germline, CDR1 is SEHNR, CDR2 FQNEAQ (reference sequence). The CDR3 consists of 14 residues. This chain's CDR3 is CASSLGPMADTQYF. Here the CDR3 DNA reads TGTGCCAGCAGCTTAGGTCCCATGGCAGATACGCAGTATTTT.

The chain employs TRBV19 and TRBJ2-5, with 8 bases fitting TRBD2. The CDR3 runs to 17 residues. V shed 4 bases and J 4 bases; nucleotides not matched to a gene: 14. CDR1 and CDR2 from the germline V gene are LNHDA and SQIVND (reference sequence). CDR3 nucleotide sequence: TGTGCCAGTAGTAGCGGGACTAGTCAGAGGTTAGGAGAGACCCAGTACTTC. Encoded protein: CASSSGTSQRLGETQYF. The full variable domain, with the rest looked up from reference TRBV19 and TRBJ2-5, is DGGITQSPKYLFRKEGQNVTLSCEQNLNHDAMYWYRQDPGQGLRLIYYSQIVNDFQKGDIAEGYSVSREKKESFPLTVTSAQKNPTAFYLCASSSGTSQRLGETQYFGPGTRLLVL.

The chain links TRBV6-4 to TRBJ1-1; a weak D match, TRBD1 (5 bases). The CDR3 has 12 residues. Germline assignment: CDR1 MRHNA and CDR2 SNTAGT. V was trimmed by 3 bases and J by 5 bases, leaving 7 bases between them. Written as DNA, the CDR3 is TGTGCCAGCAGTGAAGGGGAAACTGAAGCTTTCTTT. Amino acids: CASSEGETEAFF.

This clonotype qualifies as large (0.1 to 1%). The CDR3 region has the DNA TGTGCCACCAGTGACCTACGACAGGGGGACTACAATGAGCAGTTCTTC. Protein sequence: CATSDLRQGDYNEQFF. The chain uses TRBV24-1 and TRBJ2-1; 9 nucleotides align to TRBD1. Germline lookup yields CDR1 KGHDR and CDR2 SFDVKD. J lost 3 bases, V lost 4 bases, and 6 bases had no gene match. The CDR3 loop spans 16 amino acids.

This clonotype is medium-sized (0.01 to 0.1%) in the sample. The chain has TRBV11-2 and TRBJ2-7; TRBD1 matches 10 bases. After removal of 5 bases from V and 6 bases from J, the junction contained 10 bases not matched to a gene. Germline CDR1 reads SGHAT; CDR2 reads FQNNGV. This CDR3 region has 15 residues. CDR3 protein: CASSPPGQGLGEQYF. The CDR3, as DNA: TGTGCCAGCAGCCCCCCGGGACAGGGGTTGGGCGAGCAGTACTTC.

By share, this clonotype ranks as large. This chain connects TRBV28 to TRBJ2-7; the match to TRBD2 covers 10 bases. Germline-derived CDR1 and CDR2 are MDHEN and SYDVKM. The V gene end was trimmed by 7 bases and the J gene end by 6 bases; junction bases not matched to a gene: 12. The CDR3 runs 15 residues. CDR3 nucleotides: TGTGCCAGCATCCCCGGGACTAGCGAGTCGAGCGAGCAGTACTTC. This codes for CASIPGTSESSEQYF.

This clonotype is termed medium-sized. The V gene is TRBV2, the J gene TRBJ2-3; a possible D gene is TRBD1 (6 bases). The V gene's germline CDR1 is SNHLY and CDR2 FYNNEI. V was pared by 6 bases and J by 2 bases, with 18 bases between. The CDR3 contains 16 residues. CDR3 sequence reads: CASSRDTHKFTDTQYF. CDR3 DNA: TGTGCCAGCAGCCGGGACACCCATAAATTCACAGATACGCAGTATTTT.

This clonotype occurred a few times. The chain links TRBV28 to TRBJ1-2; D is perhaps TRBD1 (6 bases). This CDR3 region has 15 residues. V was pared by 2 bases and J by 8 bases, with 18 bases between. Germline V gives CDR1 MDHEN, CDR2 SYDVKM. CDR3 nucleotides: TGTGCCAGCAGTTTAAGCAACAGGGTGGCGGTGGGCTACACCTTC. Translated, it gives CASSLSNRVAVGYTF.

This clonotype rates as hyperexpanded. This sequence joins TRBV6-4 and TRBJ2-2; no clear D. Trimming took 3 bases from V and 1 from J, leaving 3 bases between them. Germline-derived CDR1 and CDR2 are MRHNA and SNTAGT. The CDR3 contains 13 residues. Written as DNA, the CDR3 is TGTGCCAGCAGTGAGGGGAACACCGGGGAGCTGTTTTTT. It yields the protein CASSEGNTGELFF.

Worth noting for this clonotype: A read error is possible here, since a much larger clone lies one base away. The J gene is TRBJ1-6, the V gene TRBV5-4; D unresolved. The germline CDR1 and CDR2 sequences are SGHNT and YYREEE (reference sequence). V shed 3 bases and J shed 11 bases, with 9 bases lying between them. The CDR3 contains 12 residues. CDR3 protein: CASSYGDPPLHF. The DNA for the CDR3 is TGTGCCAGCAGCTATGGTGATCCACCCCTCCACTTT.

This clonotype is labeled as large. The CDR3 protein is CASSWDSASSYEQYF. CDR3 bases: TGTGCCAGCAGTTGGGACAGCGCCTCTTCCTACGAGCAGTACTTC. The chain combines TRBV28 with TRBJ2-7; 7 bases agree with TRBD1. The germline CDR1 and CDR2 sequences are MDHEN and SYDVKM. V trimming: 4 bases; J trimming: 1 base; junction bases outside the gene matches: 7. The CDR3 has 15 residues. The full variable domain, in which reference TRBV28 and TRBJ2-7 provide the parts outside the CDR3, is DVKVTQSSRYLVKRTGEKVFLECVQDMDHENMFWYRQDPGLGLRLIYFSYDVKMKEKGDIPEGYSVSREKKERFSLILESASTNQTSMYLCASSWDSASSYEQYFGPGTRLTVT.

Relative to its sample, this clonotype is large. The chain links TRBV7-2 to TRBJ1-2, with D possibly being TRBD1 (6 bases). Looked up from germline, CDR1 is SGHTA and CDR2 is FQGNSA. This CDR3 spans 13 amino acids. Trimming cost V 4 bases and J 3 bases, with 9 bases left between them. The CDR3 reads CASSWTVDYGYTF. For the CDR3, the DNA is TGTGCCAGCAGCTGGACAGTGGACTATGGCTACACCTTC.

This clonotype counts as large (0.1 to 1%). The J gene is TRBJ2-1, the V gene TRBV20-1; the D call may be TRBD1 or TRBD2 (6 bases each). Germline-derived CDR1 and CDR2 are DFQATT and SNEGSKA (reference sequence). CDR3 length equals 16 residues. V lost 3 bases, J lost 1 base, and 16 bases lay in between. The CDR3 DNA is TGCAGTGCTAGTCAGTTCGGGGGCCCGTCCTACAATGAGCAGTTCTTC. Encoded protein: CSASQFGGPSYNEQFF.

This clonotype was detected only once. The V call is TRBV20-1, the J call TRBJ1-1; D perhaps matches TRBD1 (5 bases). The V end was cut by 7 bases, the J end by 4 bases, with 22 bases between. Germline values: CDR1 DFQATT, CDR2 SNEGSKA (reference sequence). The CDR3 has 15 amino acids. The CDR3 DNA sequence: TGCAGTGTCCACTCTGGGGCAGGTCTTGCCACTGAAGCTTTCTTT. Translation gives CSVHSGAGLATEAFF.

By share, this clonotype counts as medium-sized. The chain employs TRBV19 and TRBJ2-3, with D unclear. Deletions cut 3 bases from V and 0 bases from J, with 13 bases between. The germline V gene has CDR1 LNHDA and CDR2 SQIVND (reference sequence). This CDR3 is 16 amino acids long. In DNA form, the CDR3 reads TGTGCCAGTAGTATTGGGGTGGTAGCTAGCACAGATACGCAGTATTTT. Translation gives CASSIGVVASTDTQYF. Full variable domain (outside the CDR3, taken from reference TRBV19 and TRBJ2-3): DGGITQSPKYLFRKEGQNVTLSCEQNLNHDAMYWYRQDPGQGLRLIYYSQIVNDFQKGDIAEGYSVSREKKESFPLTVTSAQKNPTAFYLCASSIGVVASTDTQYFGPGTRLTVL.

This chain joins TRBV19 and TRBJ2-5; D is uncertain. Germline V gene data show CDR1 as LNHDA and CDR2 as SQIVND (reference sequence). V shed 1 base and J shed 7 bases, with 13 bases lying between them. The CDR3 extends over 14 amino acids. CDR3 amino acids: CASSIVAARATQYF. The DNA for the CDR3 is TGTGCCAGTAGTATAGTAGCAGCAAGAGCGACCCAGTACTTC.

The CDR3 loop is CASSKVTGETDTQYF. For the CDR3, the DNA is TGTGCCAGTAGTAAGGTGACAGGGGAAACAGATACGCAGTATTTT. V is TRBV19 and J is TRBJ2-3; 8 nucleotides agree with TRBD1. Germline-derived CDR1 and CDR2 are LNHDA and SQIVND (reference sequence). Trimming at V came to 4 bases and at J to 3 bases, leaving 6 bases not matched to a gene. This CDR3 is 15 amino acids long.

By sample fraction, this clonotype is medium-sized. This may be a read error: a much more frequent sequence differs by one nucleotide. The V gene is TRBV11-1, the J gene TRBJ2-7, with D possibly matching TRBD1 (6 bases). The CDR3 length is 14 residues. V was trimmed by 0 bases and J by 7 bases, leaving 13 bases between them. Per germline, CDR1 SGHAT and CDR2 FQDESV (reference sequence). This CDR3 is CASSLAGDRREQYF. CDR3 bases: TGTGCCAGCAGCTTAGCCGGAGACAGGCGGGAGCAGTACTTC.

By proportion, this clonotype is medium-sized. The genes are TRBV19 and TRBJ2-2; unclear D gene. The CDR3 is made up of 15 amino acids. The germline V and J ends were trimmed by 4 bases and 3 bases, with 12 bases remaining between them. Germline V gives CDR1 LNHDA, CDR2 SQIVND (reference sequence). The CDR3 DNA is TGTGCCAGTAGTAATGTCGAGCGACACACCGGGGAGCTGTTTTTT. Translated, it gives CASSNVERHTGELFF.

This clonotype qualifies as medium-sized (0.01 to 0.1%). The chain has TRBV19 and TRBJ2-7, with D possibly TRBD2 on 6 matching bases. Germline assignment: CDR1 LNHDA and CDR2 SQIVND (reference sequence). CDR3 length: 15 amino acids. With 3 bases removed from V and 2 bases from J, the gap between germline ends came to 14 bases. CDR3 residues: CASSISGTATYEQYF. The CDR3 DNA follows: TGTGCCAGTAGTATCTCCGGGACTGCGACCTACGAGCAGTACTTC.

This clonotype appeared a single time. A much larger clone is a single base away; this may be a read error. The J gene is TRBJ2-3, the V gene TRBV5-6; maybe TRBD2 (6 bases). This CDR3 is 12 amino acids long. Germline V gives CDR1 SGHDT, CDR2 YYEEEE. DNA for the CDR3: TGTGCCCGCAGTCAGGAGGGTAATACGCAGTATTTT. This gives the protein CARSQEGNTQYF.

Within the sample, this clonotype is hyperexpanded. The chain recombines TRBV7-3 with TRBJ2-3; TRBD2 agrees at 11 bases. The CDR3 spans 15 residues. Per the germline V gene, CDR1 is SGHTA and CDR2 is FQGTGA. V shed 0 bases and J 6 bases; nucleotides not matched to a gene: 2. The CDR3 loop reads CASSLTPSGGDTQYF. CDR3 DNA: TGTGCCAGCAGCTTAACCCCTAGCGGGGGGGATACGCAGTATTTT. The full variable domain, completed using reference TRBV7-3 and TRBJ2-3, is GAGVSQTPSNKVTEKGKYVELRCDPISGHTALYWYRQSLGQGPEFLIYFQGTGAADDSGLPNDRFFAVRPEGSVSTLKIQRTERGDSAVYLCASSLTPSGGDTQYFGPGTRLTVL.

This clonotype is judged large. The chain combines TRBV4-1 with TRBJ2-1; TRBD2 aligns across 7 bases. Per the germline V gene, CDR1 is MGHRA and CDR2 is YSYEKL. With V trimmed by 3 bases and J by 4 bases, 6 bases remained unmatched. This CDR3 has 15 amino acids. This CDR3 reads CASSHLDGGYNEQFF. CDR3 nucleotides: TGCGCCAGCAGCCATCTGGACGGGGGGTACAATGAGCAGTTCTTC.